This T cell receptor (beta chain) is drawn from a study of blood T cell repertoires in COVID-19. Libraries were prepared by immunoSEQ multiplex PCR; TCRdb keeps only in-frame clonotypes and omits some of them. Here the sample spans more than 150,000 clones, roughly 80% being singletons. Germline V CDR1 and CDR2: MRHNA, SNTAGT. The CDR3 covers 15 residues. Trimming removed 8 bases from V and 2 bases from J; junction bases left unmatched: 12. V usage is TRBV6-4 and J usage is TRBJ2-7, with 7 positions matching TRBD2. The sequence was collected from a man in his forties or fifties who had recovered from COVID-19. Material: PBMCs or T cells enriched from blood (not recorded which). The CDR3 is CASSKFASGTYEQYF. The DNA for the CDR3 is TGTGCCAGCTCCAAGTTCGCTAGCGGCACCTACGAGCAGTACTTC.